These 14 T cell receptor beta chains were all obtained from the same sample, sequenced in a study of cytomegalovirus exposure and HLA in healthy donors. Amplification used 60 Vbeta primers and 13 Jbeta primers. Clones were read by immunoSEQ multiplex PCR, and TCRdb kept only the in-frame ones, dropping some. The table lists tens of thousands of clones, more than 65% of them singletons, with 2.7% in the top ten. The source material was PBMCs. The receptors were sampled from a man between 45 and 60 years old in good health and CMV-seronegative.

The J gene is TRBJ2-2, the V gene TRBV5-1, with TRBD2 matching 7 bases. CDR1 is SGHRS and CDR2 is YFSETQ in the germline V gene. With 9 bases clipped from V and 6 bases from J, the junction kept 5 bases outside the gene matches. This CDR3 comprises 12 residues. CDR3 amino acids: CATREGPGELFF. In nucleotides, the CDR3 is TGCGCCACCAGGGAGGGACCCGGGGAGCTGTTTTTT.

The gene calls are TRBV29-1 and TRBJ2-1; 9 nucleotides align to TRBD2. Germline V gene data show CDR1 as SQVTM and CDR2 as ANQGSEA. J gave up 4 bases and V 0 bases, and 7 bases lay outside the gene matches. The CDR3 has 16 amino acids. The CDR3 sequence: CSVEDLGAGGYNEQFF. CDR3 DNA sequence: TGCAGCGTTGAAGATCTGGGCGCGGGGGGGTACAATGAGCAGTTCTTC.

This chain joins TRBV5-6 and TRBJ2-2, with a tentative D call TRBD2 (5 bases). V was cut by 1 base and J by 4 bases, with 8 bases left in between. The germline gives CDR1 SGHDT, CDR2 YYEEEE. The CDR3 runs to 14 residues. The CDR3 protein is CASSLFGVTGELFF. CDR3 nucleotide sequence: TGTGCCAGCAGCTTGTTCGGGGTCACCGGGGAGCTGTTTTTT.

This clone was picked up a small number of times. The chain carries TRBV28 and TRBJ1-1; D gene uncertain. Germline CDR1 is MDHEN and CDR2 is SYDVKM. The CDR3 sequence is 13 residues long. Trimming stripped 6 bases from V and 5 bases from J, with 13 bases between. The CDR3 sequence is CASSLLGRTEAFF. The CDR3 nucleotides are TGTGCCAGCAGCTTGTTGGGCCGGACTGAAGCTTTCTTT.

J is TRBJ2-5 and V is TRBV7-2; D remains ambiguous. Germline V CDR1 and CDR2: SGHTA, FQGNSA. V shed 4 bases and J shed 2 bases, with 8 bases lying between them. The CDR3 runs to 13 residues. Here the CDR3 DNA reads TGTGCCAGCAGCTACGGTATTCAAGAGACCCAGTACTTC. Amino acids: CASSYGIQETQYF.

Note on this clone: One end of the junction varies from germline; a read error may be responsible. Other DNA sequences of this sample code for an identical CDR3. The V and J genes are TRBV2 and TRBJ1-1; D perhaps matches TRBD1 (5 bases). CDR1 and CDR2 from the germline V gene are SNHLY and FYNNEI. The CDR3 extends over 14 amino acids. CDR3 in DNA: TGTGCCAGCAGGCGTGGGGCGACGAACACTGAGGCTTTCTTT. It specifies CASRRGATNTEAFF.

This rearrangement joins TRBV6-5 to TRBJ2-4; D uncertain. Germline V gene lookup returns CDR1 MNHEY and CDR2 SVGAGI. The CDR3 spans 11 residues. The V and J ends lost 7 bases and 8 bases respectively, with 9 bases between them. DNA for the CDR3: TGTGCCAGCACAGACCAGGACATTCAGTACTTC. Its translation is CASTDQDIQYF.

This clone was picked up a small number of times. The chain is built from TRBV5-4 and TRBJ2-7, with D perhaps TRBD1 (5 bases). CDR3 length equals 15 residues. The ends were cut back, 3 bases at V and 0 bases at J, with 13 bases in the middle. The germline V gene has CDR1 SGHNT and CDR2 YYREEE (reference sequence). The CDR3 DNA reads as TGTGCCAGCAGCTCATCCAGGGCCCCCTCCTACGAGCAGTACTTC. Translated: CASSSSRAPSYEQYF.

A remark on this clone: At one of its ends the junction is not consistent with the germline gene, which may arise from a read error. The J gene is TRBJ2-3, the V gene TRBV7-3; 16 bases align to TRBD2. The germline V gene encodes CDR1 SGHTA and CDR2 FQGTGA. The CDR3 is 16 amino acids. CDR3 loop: CSSSSTPGLAGGRKYF. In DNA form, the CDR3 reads TGTTCCAGCAGCTCTACTCCGGGACTAGCGGGAGGGCGCAAGTATTTT.

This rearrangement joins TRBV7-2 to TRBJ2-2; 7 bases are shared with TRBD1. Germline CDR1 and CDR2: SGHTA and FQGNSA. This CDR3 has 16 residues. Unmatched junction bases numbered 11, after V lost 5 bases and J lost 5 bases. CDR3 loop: CASSRKWTGSTGELFF. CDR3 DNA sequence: TGTGCCAGCAGCCGAAAGTGGACAGGATCTACCGGGGAGCTGTTTTTT.

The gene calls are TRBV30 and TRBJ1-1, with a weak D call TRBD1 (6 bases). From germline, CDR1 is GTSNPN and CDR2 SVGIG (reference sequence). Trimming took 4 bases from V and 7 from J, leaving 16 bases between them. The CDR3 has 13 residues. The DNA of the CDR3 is TGTGCCTGGAAGCCCCTCAGGGGCAATGAAGCTTTCTTT. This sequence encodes CAWKPLRGNEAFF.

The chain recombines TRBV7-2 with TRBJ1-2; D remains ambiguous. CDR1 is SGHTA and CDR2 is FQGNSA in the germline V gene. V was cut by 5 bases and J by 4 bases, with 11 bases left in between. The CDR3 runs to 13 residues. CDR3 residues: CASSPSGTYGYTF. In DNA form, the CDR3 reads TGTGCCAGCAGCCCGTCGGGTACCTATGGCTACACCTTC.

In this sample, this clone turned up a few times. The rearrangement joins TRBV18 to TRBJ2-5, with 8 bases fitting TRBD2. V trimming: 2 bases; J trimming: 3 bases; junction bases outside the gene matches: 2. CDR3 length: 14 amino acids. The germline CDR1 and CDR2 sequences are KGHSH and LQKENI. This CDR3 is CASSPSSGEETQYF. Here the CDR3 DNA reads TGTGCCAGCTCACCAAGTAGCGGGGAAGAGACCCAGTACTTC.

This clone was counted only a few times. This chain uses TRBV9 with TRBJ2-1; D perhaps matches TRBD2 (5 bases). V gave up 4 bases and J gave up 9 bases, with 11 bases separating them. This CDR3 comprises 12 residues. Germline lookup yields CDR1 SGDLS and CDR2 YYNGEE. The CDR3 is CASSFSEGEQFF. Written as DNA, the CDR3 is TGTGCCAGCAGCTTCAGTGAGGGTGAGCAGTTCTTC.